This is a list of T cell receptor beta chains from one sample in a study of blood T cell repertoires in COVID-19. Data came from immunoSEQ multiplex PCR; TCRdb stores just in-frame clones and leaves some out. This repertoire shows 85,000 to 110,000 clones, roughly nine tenths found once; its top ten account for 3% to 3.5%. Sequenced sample: peripheral blood. These TCRs come from a man aged 50 to 60 in a cohort sampled during active COVID-19. CDR3s include the opening cysteine and the closing phenylalanine or tryptophan. The D gene is left open where the match is weak. Expanded clones get a size class; other rows say once, few or many, or leave the size out.

abundance	len	d_gene	v_gene	j_gene	CDR3nt	CDR3aa
-	15	-	TRBV7-8	TRBJ2-2	TGTGCCAGCAGCTTAGAGGGGGTGATCACCGGGGAGCTGTTTTTT	CASSLEGVITGELFF
-	12	-	TRBV11-2	TRBJ2-2	TGTGCCAGCAGCCCTTACACCGGGGAGCTGTTTTTT	CASSPYTGELFF
once	15	-	TRBV7-2	TRBJ2-5	TGTGCCAGCAGCCTAGCAGGCCTAGCCCAAGAGACCCAGTACTTC	CASSLAGLAQETQYF
-	14	TRBD1	TRBV24-1	TRBJ1-2	TGTGCCACCAGTGATGGAGGGGGCCGGTATGGCTACACCTTC	CATSDGGGRYGYTF
-	16	-	TRBV6-5	TRBJ2-2	TGTGCCAGCAGTTACTCATCCGGGTCGAACACCGGGGAGCTGTTTTTT	CASSYSSGSNTGELFF
-	14	TRBD2	TRBV19	TRBJ2-3	TGTGCCAGTAGGCCGGGGGGGCGAGCAGATACGCAGTATTTT	CASRPGGRADTQYF
few	18	TRBD2	TRBV5-6	TRBJ2-7	TGTGCCAGCAGCTTGCGCAGCGCGGGGGGGCGGTTCCCATACGAGCAGTACTTC	CASSLRSAGGRFPYEQYF
-	14	TRBD1	TRBV9	TRBJ2-5	TGTGCCAGCAGCAGGCGGACAGGGGGCGAGACCCAGTACTTC	CASSRRTGGETQYF
few	15	-	TRBV7-6	TRBJ1-4	TGTGCCAGCAGCGGGGGGGGTCTTCCTGGTGAAAAACTGTTTTTT	CASSGGGLPGEKLFF
-	14	TRBD1	TRBV2	TRBJ1-4	TGTGCCAGCACCGGGACAGCAACTAATGAAAAACTGTTTTTT	CASTGTATNEKLFF
-	18	TRBD1	TRBV3-1/TRBV3-2	TRBJ1-2	TGTGCCAGCGGGGGACTCCGGGACAGGGGGTCTCGAACAAGAGGCTACACCTTC	CASGGLRDRGSRTRGYTF
-	17	TRBD1	TRBV5-1	TRBJ1-3	TGCGCCAGCAGCTTGCTGGCAGGGGGCACGTCTGGAAACACCATATATTTT	CASSLLAGGTSGNTIYF
-	17	TRBD1	TRBV4-3	TRBJ1-4	TGCGCCAGCAGCCAAACCGGACCCCGGACAGGGGGGGAAAAACTGTTTTTT	CASSQTGPRTGGEKLFF
once	15	TRBD1	TRBV7-9	TRBJ1-4	TGTGCCAGCAGCTCCTGGACAGGGGGCATTGAAAAACTGTTTTTT	CASSSWTGGIEKLFF
-	15	-	TRBV3-1/TRBV3-2	TRBJ2-5	TGTGCCAGCAGCCAAGCCCCGGGGAGGTCAGAGACCCAGTACTTC	CASSQAPGRSETQYF
-	15	-	TRBV5-1	TRBJ2-2	TGCGCCAGCAGCCCCCCGACAGGGACTACCGGGGAGCTGTTTTTT	CASSPPTGTTGELFF
-	15	-	TRBV28	TRBJ1-1	TGTGCCAGCAGTATGACCGGGGGGCGGGACACTGAAGCTTTCTTT	CASSMTGGRDTEAFF
-	13	-	TRBV9	TRBJ2-3	TGTGCCAGCAGCCTGGGGGCGCGGGATACGCAGTATTTT	CASSLGARDTQYF
-	16	-	TRBV28	TRBJ2-6	TGTGCCAGCAGTTCCCAGTGGGCGCTTCAGGCCAACGTCCTGACTTTC	CASSSQWALQANVLTF
-	16	-	TRBV7-6	TRBJ1-3	TGTGCCAGCAGCTTAGGCGGATTCGGTTCTGGAAACACCATATATTTT	CASSLGGFGSGNTIYF
-	13	-	TRBV24-1	TRBJ2-1	TGTGCCACCAGTGATGGGTCGGCGGGAGAGCAGTTCTTC	CATSDGSAGEQFF
-	15	-	TRBV28	TRBJ1-6	TGTGCCAGCAGAACAGGGCGTGACTATAATTCACCCCTCCACTTT	CASRTGRDYNSPLHF
-	12	TRBD1	TRBV6-5	TRBJ1-1	TGTGCCAGCAAAACAGGGGGGACTGAAGCTTTCTTT	CASKTGGTEAFF
-	14	-	TRBV5-1	TRBJ2-2	TGCGCCAGCACGACTCAGCAGGGCACCGGGGAGCTGTTTTTT	CASTTQQGTGELFF
-	13	-	TRBV5-5	TRBJ1-1	TGTGCCAGCAGCTTTGGAGGGGCCACTGAAGCTTTCTTT	CASSFGGATEAFF
few	13	-	TRBV7-9	TRBJ2-7	TGTGCCAGCAGCTTACTAAGGGGGAGCGAGCAGTACTTC	CASSLLRGSEQYF
-	13	TRBD2	TRBV2	TRBJ2-1	TGTGCCAGCCAAGGACTAGCGGGGGCCGGGGAGTTCTTC	CASQGLAGAGEFF
-	15	TRBD1	TRBV2	TRBJ2-5	TGTGCCAGCAGTGTTCGGACAGGTTTCCAAGAGACCCAGTACTTC	CASSVRTGFQETQYF
-	14	TRBD2	TRBV5-1	TRBJ2-1	TGCGCCAGCACCGGGACTAGCGGAAAGAATGAGCAGTTCTTC	CASTGTSGKNEQFF
-	14	TRBD1	TRBV10-3	TRBJ2-1	TGTGCCATCAGTGTGACCGGACAGGGCAATGAGCAGTTCTTC	CAISVTGQGNEQFF
-	12	-	TRBV15	TRBJ1-3	TGTGCCACCAGCAGACAAGGAAACACCATATATTTT	CATSRQGNTIYF
-	16	TRBD2	TRBV19	TRBJ2-1	TGTGCCAGTCGCCTTGGGCTAGCGGACGCCTACAATGAGCAGTTCTTC	CASRLGLADAYNEQFF
-	15	TRBD1	TRBV7-9	TRBJ1-4	TGTGCCAGCAGTCAGGGGACAGGGTTTAATGAAAAACTGTTTTTT	CASSQGTGFNEKLFF
-	20	-	TRBV24-1	TRBJ1-1	TGTGCCACCAGTGATTTGGGCAGGGCTTCTAATGAGAAGATGAACACTGAAGCTTTCTTT	CATSDLGRASNEKMNTEAFF
-	17	TRBD1	TRBV11-2	TRBJ1-1	TGTGCCAGCAGCCAAGGGACAGGGGGCGGCAAGAACACTGAAGCTTTCTTT	CASSQGTGGGKNTEAFF
-	13	-	TRBV2	TRBJ1-2	TGTGCCAGCAGTGAAGCGCGGGGATTTGGCTACACCTTC	CASSEARGFGYTF
-	20	TRBD2	TRBV28	TRBJ2-5	TGTGCCTGCCTTCCCATGGGGCAAGGGGTTAGCGGGGGGGCCAAGGAGACCCAGTACTTC	CACLPMGQGVSGGAKETQYF
few	12	-	TRBV7-8	TRBJ1-2	TGTGCCAGCAGCGTTGACAGGTTCGGCTACACCTTC	CASSVDRFGYTF
-	17	TRBD2	TRBV19	TRBJ2-5	TGTGCCAGTAGTAGAGGGCTAGCGGGGGGGCTGTCGGAGACCCAGTACTTC	CASSRGLAGGLSETQYF
once	16	-	TRBV18	TRBJ2-3	TGTGCCAGCTCACCAACCAGGTCGCTATCGGGGGATACGCAGTATTTT	CASSPTRSLSGDTQYF
-	12	-	TRBV28	TRBJ1-6	TGTGCCAGCAGTTTACCCAGGGTCCCCCTCCACTTT	CASSLPRVPLHF
-	14	-	TRBV9	TRBJ2-3	TGTGCCAGCAGCGATCGGGGGGCCACAGATACGCAGTATTTT	CASSDRGATDTQYF
-	11	TRBD1	TRBV10-3	TRBJ1-1	TGTGCCATCAGGGGACAGGGCCGAGCTTTCTTT	CAIRGQGRAFF
-	15	TRBD1	TRBV2	TRBJ2-1	TGTGCCAGCAGTGAAACGGGACAGGGCTACAATGAGCAGTTCTTC	CASSETGQGYNEQFF
-	14	-	TRBV5-1	TRBJ1-2	TGCGCCAGCAGCTCAGGGGACGGCCCCTATGGCTACACCTTC	CASSSGDGPYGYTF
-	13	-	TRBV5-6	TRBJ1-3	TGTGCCAGCAGCTTCATCTCTGGAAACACCATATATTTT	CASSFISGNTIYF